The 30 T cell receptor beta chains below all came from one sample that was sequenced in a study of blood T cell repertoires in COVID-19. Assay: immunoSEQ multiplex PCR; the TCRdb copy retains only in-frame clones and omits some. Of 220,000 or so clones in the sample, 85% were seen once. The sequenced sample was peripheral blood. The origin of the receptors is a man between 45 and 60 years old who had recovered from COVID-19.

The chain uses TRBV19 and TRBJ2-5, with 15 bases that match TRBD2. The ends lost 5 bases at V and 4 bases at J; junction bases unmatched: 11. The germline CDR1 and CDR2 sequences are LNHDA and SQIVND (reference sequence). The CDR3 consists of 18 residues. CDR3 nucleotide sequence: TGTGCCAGTAGTCCCCACCGGACTAGCGGGAGGGCCGGAGAGACCCAGTACTTC. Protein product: CASSPHRTSGRAGETQYF.

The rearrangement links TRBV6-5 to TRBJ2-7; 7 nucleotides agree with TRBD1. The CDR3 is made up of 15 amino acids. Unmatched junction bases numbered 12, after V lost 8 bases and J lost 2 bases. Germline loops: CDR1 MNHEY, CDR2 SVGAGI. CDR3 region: CASSRSRQGTYEQYF. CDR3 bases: TGTGCCAGCTCGAGGTCCCGACAGGGAACCTACGAGCAGTACTTC.

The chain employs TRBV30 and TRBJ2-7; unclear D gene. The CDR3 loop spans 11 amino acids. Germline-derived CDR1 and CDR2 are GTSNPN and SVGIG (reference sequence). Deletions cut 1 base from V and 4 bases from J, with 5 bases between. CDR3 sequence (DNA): TGTGCCTGGAGTGGAGGATACGAGCAGTACTTC. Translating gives CAWSGGYEQYF. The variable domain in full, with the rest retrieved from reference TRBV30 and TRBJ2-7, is SQTIHQWPATLVQPVGSPLSLECTVEGTSNPNLYWYRQAAGRGLQLLFYSVGIGQISSEVPQNLSASRPQDRQFILSSKKLLLSDSGFYLCAWSGGYEQYFGPGTRLTVT.

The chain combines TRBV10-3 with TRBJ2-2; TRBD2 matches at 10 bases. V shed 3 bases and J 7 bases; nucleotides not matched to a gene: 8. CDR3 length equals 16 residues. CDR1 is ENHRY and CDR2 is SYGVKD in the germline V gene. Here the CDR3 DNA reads TGTGCCATCAGTGAATTCCTAGCGGGAGCTATCGGGGAGCTGTTTTTT. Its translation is CAISEFLAGAIGELFF.

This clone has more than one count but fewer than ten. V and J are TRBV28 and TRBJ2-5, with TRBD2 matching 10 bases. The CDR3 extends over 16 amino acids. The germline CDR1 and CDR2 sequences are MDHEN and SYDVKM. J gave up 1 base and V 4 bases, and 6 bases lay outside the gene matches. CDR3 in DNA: TGTGCCAGCAGTTCCTCTAGCGGGAGCCTCCAAGAGACCCAGTACTTC. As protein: CASSSSSGSLQETQYF.

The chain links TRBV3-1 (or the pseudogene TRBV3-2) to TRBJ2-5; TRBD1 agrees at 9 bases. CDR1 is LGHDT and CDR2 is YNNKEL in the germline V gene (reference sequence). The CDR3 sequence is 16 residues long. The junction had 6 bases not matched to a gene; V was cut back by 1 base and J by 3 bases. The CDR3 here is CASSQAWGQGKETQYF. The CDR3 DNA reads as TGTGCCAGCAGCCAAGCATGGGGACAGGGAAAAGAGACCCAGTACTTC.

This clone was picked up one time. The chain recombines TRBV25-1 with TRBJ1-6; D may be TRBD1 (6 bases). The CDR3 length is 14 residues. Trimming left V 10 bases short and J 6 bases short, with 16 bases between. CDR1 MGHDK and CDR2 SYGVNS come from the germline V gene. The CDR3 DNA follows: TGTGCCACCAGCCGGGGGGGGCTTAATTCACCCCTCCACTTT. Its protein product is CATSRGGLNSPLHF. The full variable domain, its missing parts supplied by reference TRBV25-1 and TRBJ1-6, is EADIYQTPRYLVIGTGKKITLECSQTMGHDKMYWYQQDPGMELHLIHYSYGVNSTEKGDLSSESTVSRIRTEHFPLTLESARPSHTSQYLCATSRGGLNSPLHFGNGTRLTVT.

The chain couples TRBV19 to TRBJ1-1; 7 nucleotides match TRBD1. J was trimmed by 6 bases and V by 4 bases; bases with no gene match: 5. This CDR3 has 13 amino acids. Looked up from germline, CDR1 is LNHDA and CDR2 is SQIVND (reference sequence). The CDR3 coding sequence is TGTGCCAGTAGTACCGACAGGGACGCTGAAGCTTTCTTT. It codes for CASSTDRDAEAFF.

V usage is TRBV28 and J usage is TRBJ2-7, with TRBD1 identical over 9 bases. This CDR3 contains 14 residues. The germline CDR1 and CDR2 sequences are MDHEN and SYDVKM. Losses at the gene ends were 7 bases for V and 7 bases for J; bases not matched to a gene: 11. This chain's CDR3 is CASTHRDRAREQYF. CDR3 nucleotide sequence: TGTGCCAGCACTCACCGGGACAGGGCCCGGGAGCAGTACTTC.

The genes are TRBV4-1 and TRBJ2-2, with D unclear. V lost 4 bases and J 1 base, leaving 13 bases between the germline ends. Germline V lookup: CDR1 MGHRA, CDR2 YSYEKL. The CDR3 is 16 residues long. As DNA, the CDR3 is TGCGCCAGCAGCCGAGGAACAACGGTGAACACCGGGGAGCTGTTTTTT. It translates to CASSRGTTVNTGELFF.

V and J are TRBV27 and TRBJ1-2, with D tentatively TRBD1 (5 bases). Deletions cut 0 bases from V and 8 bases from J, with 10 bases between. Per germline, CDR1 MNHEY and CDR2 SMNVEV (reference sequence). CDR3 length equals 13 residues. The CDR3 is CASSLSVGGGYTF. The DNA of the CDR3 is TGTGCCAGCAGTTTATCGGTGGGGGGGGGCTACACCTTC.

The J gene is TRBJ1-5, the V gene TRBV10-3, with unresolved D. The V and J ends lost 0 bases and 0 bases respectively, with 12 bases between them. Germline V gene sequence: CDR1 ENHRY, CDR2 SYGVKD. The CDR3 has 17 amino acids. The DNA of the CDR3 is TGTGCCATCAGTGAGTCGTGGCAGATTATTAGCAATCAGCCCCAGCATTTT. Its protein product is CAISESWQIISNQPQHF.

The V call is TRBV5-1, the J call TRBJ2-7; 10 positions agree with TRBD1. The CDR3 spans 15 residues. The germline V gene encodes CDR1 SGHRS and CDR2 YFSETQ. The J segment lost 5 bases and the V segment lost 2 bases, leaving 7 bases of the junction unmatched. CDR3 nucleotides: TGCGCCAGCAGCTTACCCGGGACAGGGGTGAACGAGCAGTACTTC. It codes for CASSLPGTGVNEQYF.

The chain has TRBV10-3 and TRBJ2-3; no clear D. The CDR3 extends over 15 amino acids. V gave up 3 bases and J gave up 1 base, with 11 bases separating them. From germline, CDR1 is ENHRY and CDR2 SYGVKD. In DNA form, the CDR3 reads TGTGCCATCAGTGACCCACCAACAGGCACAGATACGCAGTATTTT. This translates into CAISDPPTGTDTQYF.

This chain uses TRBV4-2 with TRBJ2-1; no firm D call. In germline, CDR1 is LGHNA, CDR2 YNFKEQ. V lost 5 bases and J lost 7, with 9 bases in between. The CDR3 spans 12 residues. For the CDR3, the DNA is TGTGCCAGCAGCTGGGCCCGGAATGAGCAGTTCTTC. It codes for CASSWARNEQFF.

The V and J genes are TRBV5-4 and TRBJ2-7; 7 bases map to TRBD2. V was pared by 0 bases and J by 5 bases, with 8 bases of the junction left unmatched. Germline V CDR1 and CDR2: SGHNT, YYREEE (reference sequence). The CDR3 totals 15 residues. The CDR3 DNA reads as TGTGCCAGCAGCTTGGGTGGGGGAGGGCCCCACGAGCAGTACTTC. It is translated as CASSLGGGGPHEQYF.

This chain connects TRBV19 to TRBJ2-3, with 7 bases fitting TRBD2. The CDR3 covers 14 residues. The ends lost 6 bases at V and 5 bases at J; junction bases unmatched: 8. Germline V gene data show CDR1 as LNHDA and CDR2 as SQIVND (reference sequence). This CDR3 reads CASRRAGAGDTQYF. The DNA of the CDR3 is TGTGCCAGTAGGCGGGCGGGAGCGGGAGATACGCAGTATTTT.

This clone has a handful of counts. CDR3 sequence (DNA): TGTGCCAGCAAGGACAGTGATTTTGAAGCTTTCTTT. Residues: CASKDSDFEAFF. This chain uses TRBV6-6 with TRBJ1-1; D perhaps matches TRBD1 (6 bases). The V end lost 7 bases, the J end lost 7 bases, and 13 bases lay between the germline ends. This CDR3 has 12 amino acids. The germline V gene encodes CDR1 MNHNY and CDR2 SVGAGI (reference sequence).

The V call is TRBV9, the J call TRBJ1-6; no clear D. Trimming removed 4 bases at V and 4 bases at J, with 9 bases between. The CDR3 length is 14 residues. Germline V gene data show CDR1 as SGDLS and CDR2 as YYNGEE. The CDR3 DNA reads TGTGCCAGCAGCACCCCTGAGTATAATTCACCCCTCCACTTT. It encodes CASSTPEYNSPLHF.

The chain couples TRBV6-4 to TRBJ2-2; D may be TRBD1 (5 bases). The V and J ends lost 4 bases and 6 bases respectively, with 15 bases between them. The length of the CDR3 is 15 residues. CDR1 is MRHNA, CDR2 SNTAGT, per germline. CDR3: CASSATKGRPGELFF. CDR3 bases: TGTGCCAGCAGTGCGACAAAGGGGCGCCCCGGGGAGCTGTTTTTT.

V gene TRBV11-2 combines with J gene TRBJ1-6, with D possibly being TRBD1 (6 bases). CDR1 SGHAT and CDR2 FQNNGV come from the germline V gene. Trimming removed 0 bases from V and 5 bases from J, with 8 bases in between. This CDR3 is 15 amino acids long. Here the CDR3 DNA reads TGTGCCAGCAGCTTAGATCAGGGGAATAATTCACCCCTCCACTTT. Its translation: CASSLDQGNNSPLHF. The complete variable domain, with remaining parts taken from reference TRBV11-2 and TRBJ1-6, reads EAGVAQSPRYKIIEKRQSVAFWCNPISGHATLYWYQQILGQGPKLLIQFQNNGVVDDSQLPKDRFSAERLKGVDSTLKIQPAKLEDSAVYLCASSLDQGNNSPLHFGNGTRLTVT.

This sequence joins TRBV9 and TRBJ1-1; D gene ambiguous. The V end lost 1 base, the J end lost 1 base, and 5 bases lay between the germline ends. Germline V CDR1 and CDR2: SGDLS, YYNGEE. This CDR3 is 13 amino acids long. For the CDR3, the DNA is TGTGCCAGCAGCGTATTAGAGAACACTGAAGCTTTCTTT. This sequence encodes CASSVLENTEAFF. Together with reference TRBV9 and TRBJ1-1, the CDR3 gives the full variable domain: DSGVTQTPKHLITATGQRVTLRCSPRSGDLSVYWYQQSLDQGLQFLIQYYNGEERAKGNILERFSAQQFPDLHSELNLSSLELGDSALYFCASSVLENTEAFFGQGTRLTVV.

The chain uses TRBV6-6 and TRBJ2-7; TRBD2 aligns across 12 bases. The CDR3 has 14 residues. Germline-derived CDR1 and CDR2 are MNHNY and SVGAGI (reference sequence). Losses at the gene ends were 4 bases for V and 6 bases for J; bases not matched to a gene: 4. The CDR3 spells CASSSGTSGLEQYF. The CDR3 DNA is TGTGCCAGCAGTTCAGGGACTAGCGGGCTCGAGCAGTACTTC.

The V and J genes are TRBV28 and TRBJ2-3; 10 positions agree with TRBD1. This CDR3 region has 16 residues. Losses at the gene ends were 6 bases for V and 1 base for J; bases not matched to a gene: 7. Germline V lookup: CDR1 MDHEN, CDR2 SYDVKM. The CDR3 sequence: CASRGQGPHRTDTQYF. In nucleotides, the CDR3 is TGTGCCAGCAGGGGACAGGGGCCCCACCGCACAGATACGCAGTATTTT.

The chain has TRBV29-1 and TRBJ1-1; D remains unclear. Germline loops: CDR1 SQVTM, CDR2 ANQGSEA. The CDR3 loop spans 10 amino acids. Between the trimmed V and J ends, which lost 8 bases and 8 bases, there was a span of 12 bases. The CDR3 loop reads CSSTEVEAFF. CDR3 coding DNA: TGCAGCTCCACGGAGGTCGAAGCTTTCTTT.

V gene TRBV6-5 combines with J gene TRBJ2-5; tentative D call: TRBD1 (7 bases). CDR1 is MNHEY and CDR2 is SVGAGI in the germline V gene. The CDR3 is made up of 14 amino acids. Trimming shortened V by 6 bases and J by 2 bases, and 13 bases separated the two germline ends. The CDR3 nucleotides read TGTGCCAGCAGGGAGGGACAGCTTCAAGAGACCCAGTACTTC. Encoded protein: CASREGQLQETQYF.

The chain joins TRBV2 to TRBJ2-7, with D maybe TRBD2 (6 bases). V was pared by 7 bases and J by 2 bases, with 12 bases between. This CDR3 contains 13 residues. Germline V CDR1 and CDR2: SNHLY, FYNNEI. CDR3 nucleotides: TGTGCCAGCATCTCGCCGGGGGCCTACGAGCAGTACTTC. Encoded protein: CASISPGAYEQYF.

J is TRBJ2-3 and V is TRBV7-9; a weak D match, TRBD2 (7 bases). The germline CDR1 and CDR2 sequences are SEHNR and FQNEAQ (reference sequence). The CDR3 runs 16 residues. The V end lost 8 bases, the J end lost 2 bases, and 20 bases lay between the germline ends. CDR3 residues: CASPKGRGAITDTQYF. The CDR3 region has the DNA TGTGCCAGCCCCAAGGGTCGGGGGGCTATCACAGATACGCAGTATTTT.

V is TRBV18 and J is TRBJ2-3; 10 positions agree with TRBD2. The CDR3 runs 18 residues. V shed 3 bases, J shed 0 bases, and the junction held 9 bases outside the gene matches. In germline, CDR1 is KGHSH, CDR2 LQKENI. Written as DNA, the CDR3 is TGTGCCAGCTCACCGGCTAGCGGGAGACGGGGGAGCACAGATACGCAGTATTTT. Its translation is CASSPASGRRGSTDTQYF.

The CDR3 is CASSLSPNYNSPLHF. DNA for the CDR3: TGCGCCAGCAGCTTGTCTCCTAACTATAATTCACCCCTCCACTTT. The V call is TRBV5-1, the J call TRBJ1-6; no reliable D call. Deletions cut 1 base from V and 3 bases from J, with 8 bases between. This CDR3 spans 15 amino acids. Germline CDR1 is SGHRS and CDR2 is YFSETQ.